The clone carrying this T cell receptor beta chain was recorded once. Its specificity is not known. The entry originates in a study of T cell responses to AZD1222 COVID-19 vaccine. General study findings and limits: Most donors were white British, females outnumbered males, and clonal diversity was possibly underestimated. Two AZD1222 administrations were followed by greater Spike-specific TCR breadth and depth.

Sequencing was performed with immunoSEQ multiplex PCR; in TCRdb, only in-frame clones are kept and a portion is missing. The sample has 75,000 to 95,000 clones, approximately 85% seen once. Trimming took off 1 base at V and 9 bases at J, with 0 bases between the two ends. Germline V gene data show CDR1 as SEHNR and CDR2 as FQNEAQ (reference sequence). This CDR3 region has 10 residues. The chain employs TRBV7-9 and TRBJ2-2; D call uncertain. Material: peripheral blood, obtained on day 0 of AZD1222 vaccination. This receptor was identified in an adult in good health. The CDR3 region has the DNA TGTGCCAGCAGCTTAGGGGAGCTGTTTTTT. Amino acid sequence: CASSLGELFF.